This T cell receptor beta chain was retrieved from a study of T cells in tumors after PD-1 blockade. Study as a whole: Daily vismodegib 150 mg continued in a subset of anti-PD-1-treated patients.

The CDR3 has 16 residues. The germline V gene encodes CDR1 SEHNR and CDR2 FQNEAQ (reference sequence). V lost 5 bases, J lost 0 bases, and 14 bases lay in between. TCRdb's table, derived via immunoSEQ multiplex PCR, lists solely in-frame clones and lacks some. Here the sample spans approximately 47,000 clones, approximately 79% being singletons. Study-wide results and limits: Blood contained 35% to 50% of the tumor's TCR clonotypes.

This clone was found once. The target antigen is unknown. This material consisted of PBMCs, taken before anti-PD-1 therapy. This TCR came from a human donor with advanced basal cell or squamous cell carcinoma (not recorded which). The chain recombines TRBV7-9 with TRBJ1-5; D not resolved. CDR3 protein: CASSRGTRTSNQPQHF. DNA for the CDR3: TGTGCCAGCAGCCGAGGAACCAGAACTAGCAATCAGCCCCAGCATTTT.